Listed below are T cell receptor beta chains from one sample, sequenced in a study of T cell changes during pregnancy in multiple sclerosis. This table comes from immunoSEQ multiplex PCR, and its TCRdb copy is limited to in-frame clones, with some not included. Of about 46,000 clones listed, 85% to 95% are singletons. The sample here was CD8+ T cells from peripheral blood mononuclear cells, taken in the first trimester of pregnancy. The receptors come from a female donor with multiple sclerosis, enrolled in a pregnancy study. Both conserved end residues are part of each CDR3. Each record gives: D gene, J gene, clone size, V gene, CDR3 DNA, CDR3 protein. The D gene is left open where the match is weak. Only part of the rows carry a size: once, few, many, or a class if the clone is expanded.

D gene: .; J gene: TRBJ2-2; clone size: .; V gene: TRBV2; CDR3 DNA: TGTGCCAGCACACGGACTCTGGGGAACACCGGGGAGCTGTTTTTT; CDR3 protein: CASTRTLGNTGELFF
D gene: .; J gene: TRBJ2-1; clone size: .; V gene: TRBV7-9; CDR3 DNA: TGTGCCAGCAGCCGCTCCGGGGGTTCCTACAATGAGCAGTTCTTC; CDR3 protein: CASSRSGGSYNEQFF
D gene: .; J gene: TRBJ2-7; clone size: .; V gene: TRBV27; CDR3 DNA: TGTGCCAGCAGTTTAGCAGGGGTCGACGAGCAGTACTTC; CDR3 protein: CASSLAGVDEQYF
D gene: .; J gene: TRBJ2-7; clone size: .; V gene: TRBV5-1; CDR3 DNA: TGCGCCAGCACCAAACTCCCACTAATGCAGTACTTC; CDR3 protein: CASTKLPLMQYF
D gene: .; J gene: TRBJ1-2; clone size: .; V gene: TRBV5-1; CDR3 DNA: TGCGCCAGCAGCTTGGGGGAGACTCTCGAGGTGTATGGCTACACCTTC; CDR3 protein: CASSLGETLEVYGYTF
D gene: TRBD1; J gene: TRBJ1-2; clone size: once; V gene: TRBV2; CDR3 DNA: TGTGCCAGCAGTGAAGTCCGTAAGGGGACAGACTATGGCTACACCTTC; CDR3 protein: CASSEVRKGTDYGYTF
D gene: .; J gene: TRBJ2-7; clone size: .; V gene: TRBV7-2; CDR3 DNA: TGTGCCAGCAGCTTACATTACGAGCAGTACTTC; CDR3 protein: CASSLHYEQYF
D gene: .; J gene: TRBJ1-5; clone size: .; V gene: TRBV4-3; CDR3 DNA: TGCGCCAGCAGCCAAGACCGGGGAGGGGGCAATCAGCCCCAGCATTTT; CDR3 protein: CASSQDRGGGNQPQHF
D gene: TRBD1; J gene: TRBJ1-3; clone size: .; V gene: TRBV7-9; CDR3 DNA: TGTGCCAGCAGCCCCTACAGGGGGCAAGCTGGAAACACCATATATTTT; CDR3 protein: CASSPYRGQAGNTIYF
D gene: .; J gene: TRBJ2-7; clone size: .; V gene: TRBV4-3; CDR3 DNA: TGCGCCAGCAGCCAAGATCGCGACTTATCCTACGAGCAGTACTTC; CDR3 protein: CASSQDRDLSYEQYF
D gene: TRBD2; J gene: TRBJ2-3; clone size: .; V gene: TRBV27; CDR3 DNA: TGTGCCAGCAGTTCACCCCTAAGAGCGGGAGGCCGCACAGATACGCAGTATTTT; CDR3 protein: CASSSPLRAGGRTDTQYF
D gene: TRBD2; J gene: TRBJ2-1; clone size: .; V gene: TRBV5-8; CDR3 DNA: TGTGCCAGCAGCCCTCTAGCGGGAGGATACAATGAGCAGTTCTTC; CDR3 protein: CASSPLAGGYNEQFF
D gene: TRBD1; J gene: TRBJ2-5; clone size: .; V gene: TRBV7-9; CDR3 DNA: TGTGCCAGCACCTGGACAGGGGGAGAGACCCAGTACTTC; CDR3 protein: CASTWTGGETQYF
D gene: TRBD1; J gene: TRBJ2-4; clone size: .; V gene: TRBV29-1; CDR3 DNA: TGCAGCGTTGTGGACAGGGGGGTAGACATTCAGTACTTC; CDR3 protein: CSVVDRGVDIQYF
D gene: .; J gene: TRBJ2-3; clone size: .; V gene: TRBV5-1; CDR3 DNA: TGCGCCAGCAGCGTCCTAGCTGGAACTAGCACAGATACGCAGTATTTT; CDR3 protein: CASSVLAGTSTDTQYF
D gene: .; J gene: TRBJ2-1; clone size: once; V gene: TRBV5-4; CDR3 DNA: TGTGCCAGCACCCCCGACGGGGGACGCGGATGGAGTGAGCAGTTCTTC; CDR3 protein: CASTPDGGRGWSEQFF
D gene: .; J gene: TRBJ2-7; clone size: .; V gene: TRBV4-3; CDR3 DNA: TGCGCCAGCAGCCAAGACAGGGGAAACTACGAGCAGTACTTC; CDR3 protein: CASSQDRGNYEQYF
D gene: .; J gene: TRBJ1-1; clone size: .; V gene: TRBV15; CDR3 DNA: TGTGCCACCACCTTGGGGGGTAGGAACACTGAAGCTTTCTTT; CDR3 protein: CATTLGGRNTEAFF
D gene: TRBD1; J gene: TRBJ1-1; clone size: .; V gene: TRBV5-6; CDR3 DNA: TGTGCCAGCACCAAACTAGACAGGGGGGACACTGAAGCTTTCTTT; CDR3 protein: CASTKLDRGDTEAFF
D gene: .; J gene: TRBJ2-3; clone size: .; V gene: TRBV6-5; CDR3 DNA: TGTGCCAGCACCACGGGAGCGCATACGCAGTATTTT; CDR3 protein: CASTTGAHTQYF
D gene: .; J gene: TRBJ2-1; clone size: .; V gene: TRBV18; CDR3 DNA: TGTGCCAGCTCACCAGAAGGGGACACTCACAATGAGCAGTTCTTC; CDR3 protein: CASSPEGDTHNEQFF
D gene: .; J gene: TRBJ1-5; clone size: .; V gene: TRBV5-3; CDR3 DNA: TGTGCCAGAAGCTACCCGACAGGCGAGAGGAGAAATCAGCCCCAGCATTTT; CDR3 protein: CARSYPTGERRNQPQHF
D gene: .; J gene: TRBJ1-1; clone size: few; V gene: TRBV30; CDR3 DNA: TGTGCCTGGGACGAGGACACTGAAGCTTTCTTT; CDR3 protein: CAWDEDTEAFF
D gene: TRBD1; J gene: TRBJ2-7; clone size: once; V gene: TRBV28; CDR3 DNA: TGTGCCAGCAGCTCCCCATTATACGCCGGGACAGACTTCGAGCAGTACTTC; CDR3 protein: CASSSPLYAGTDFEQYF
D gene: TRBD1; J gene: TRBJ2-7; clone size: .; V gene: TRBV2; CDR3 DNA: TGTGCCAGCAGTGACCCGACAGGGGGCAACGAGCAGTACTTC; CDR3 protein: CASSDPTGGNEQYF
D gene: .; J gene: TRBJ2-5; clone size: .; V gene: TRBV6-6; CDR3 DNA: TGTGCCAGCAGTGATGGGACTTCTCAAGAGACCCAGTACTTC; CDR3 protein: CASSDGTSQETQYF
D gene: .; J gene: TRBJ2-1; clone size: .; V gene: TRBV7-9; CDR3 DNA: TGTGCCAGCAGCCCATTGAGCTCGGGAGCCTACAATGAGCAGTTCTTC; CDR3 protein: CASSPLSSGAYNEQFF
D gene: .; J gene: TRBJ2-7; clone size: .; V gene: TRBV27; CDR3 DNA: TGTGCCAGCAGTTTAATCTCTTCCCGCTCCTACGAGCAGTACTTC; CDR3 protein: CASSLISSRSYEQYF
D gene: TRBD2; J gene: TRBJ2-5; clone size: .; V gene: TRBV4-1; CDR3 DNA: TGCGCCAGCAGCCAAGGGGCGGGACTAGGAGGAGAGACCCAGTACTTC; CDR3 protein: CASSQGAGLGGETQYF
D gene: TRBD2; J gene: TRBJ2-5; clone size: .; V gene: TRBV7-3; CDR3 DNA: TGTGCCAGCAGCCTAGGTGGGCAGCGGGGGTATGGAGAGACCCAGTACTTC; CDR3 protein: CASSLGGQRGYGETQYF
D gene: .; J gene: TRBJ2-7; clone size: .; V gene: TRBV14; CDR3 DNA: TGTGCCAGCAGCCTCAGGGATGCCGACGAGCAGTACTTC; CDR3 protein: CASSLRDADEQYF
D gene: .; J gene: TRBJ1-1; clone size: .; V gene: TRBV4-1; CDR3 DNA: TGCGCCAGCAGCCAAGATCCTTGGCAGTGGAACACTGAAGCTTTCTTT; CDR3 protein: CASSQDPWQWNTEAFF
D gene: .; J gene: TRBJ1-3; clone size: .; V gene: TRBV4-1; CDR3 DNA: TGCGCCAGCAGCCAAGAAGGGACTGCACAGGCTGGAAACACCATATATTTT; CDR3 protein: CASSQEGTAQAGNTIYF
D gene: TRBD2; J gene: TRBJ2-1; clone size: .; V gene: TRBV27; CDR3 DNA: TGTGCCAGCAGACTCCTGAAGAATAGCGGGAGATTATACAATGAGCAGTTCTTC; CDR3 protein: CASRLLKNSGRLYNEQFF
D gene: .; J gene: TRBJ1-5; clone size: .; V gene: TRBV27; CDR3 DNA: TGTGCCAGCAGTTTAACAGGATTAGCTCAGCCCCAGCATTTT; CDR3 protein: CASSLTGLAQPQHF
D gene: .; J gene: TRBJ2-7; clone size: .; V gene: TRBV27; CDR3 DNA: TGTGCCAGCAGTTTATCCCCTTACTACGAGCAGTACTTC; CDR3 protein: CASSLSPYYEQYF
D gene: TRBD1; J gene: TRBJ2-2; clone size: .; V gene: TRBV9; CDR3 DNA: TGTGCCAGCAGCGTAGCCGGGACAGTTCTAAACACCGGGGAGCTGTTTTTT; CDR3 protein: CASSVAGTVLNTGELFF
D gene: TRBD2; J gene: TRBJ2-1; clone size: .; V gene: TRBV6-5; CDR3 DNA: TGTGCCAGCAGCCTTAGCGGGGGGGCCGGCCATGAGCAGTTCTTC; CDR3 protein: CASSLSGGAGHEQFF
D gene: TRBD1; J gene: TRBJ1-5; clone size: .; V gene: TRBV28; CDR3 DNA: TGTGCCAGCAGGTTCCGACAGGGGGCTTTGCGGCCCCAGCATTTT; CDR3 protein: CASRFRQGALRPQHF
D gene: TRBD1; J gene: TRBJ2-7; clone size: few; V gene: TRBV2; CDR3 DNA: TGTGCCAGCAGACTCCCGGGACAGGGCTACGAGCAGTACTTC; CDR3 protein: CASRLPGQGYEQYF
D gene: TRBD1; J gene: TRBJ2-5; clone size: .; V gene: TRBV12-5; CDR3 DNA: TGTGCTAGTGGCTTGACAGGGCGAGAGACCCAGTACTTC; CDR3 protein: CASGLTGRETQYF
D gene: TRBD1; J gene: TRBJ2-3; clone size: .; V gene: TRBV6-4; CDR3 DNA: TGTGCCAGCAGTGACCCCGGACAGGGTATGGATACGCAGTATTTT; CDR3 protein: CASSDPGQGMDTQYF
D gene: .; J gene: TRBJ1-6; clone size: once; V gene: TRBV4-1; CDR3 DNA: TGCGCCAGCAGCCAAGAGCCCTGGGAGGTGGGGGTTGGGAGTTCACCCCTCCACTTT; CDR3 protein: CASSQEPWEVGVGSSPLHF
D gene: .; J gene: TRBJ1-3; clone size: once; V gene: TRBV7-9; CDR3 DNA: TGTGCCAGCAGCTTAGCGCCCGGGAGATCTGGAAACACCATATATTTT; CDR3 protein: CASSLAPGRSGNTIYF
D gene: TRBD2; J gene: TRBJ2-7; clone size: few; V gene: TRBV7-9; CDR3 DNA: TGTGCCAGCAGCCGACCCGGGACTAGGGCCTCCTACGAGCAGTACTTC; CDR3 protein: CASSRPGTRASYEQYF
D gene: .; J gene: TRBJ2-3; clone size: .; V gene: TRBV7-9; CDR3 DNA: TGTGCCAGCAGCGTGACTATCACAGATACGCAGTATTTT; CDR3 protein: CASSVTITDTQYF
D gene: TRBD1; J gene: TRBJ2-7; clone size: once; V gene: TRBV14; CDR3 DNA: TGTGCCAGCAGCCTTACAGGGGCCTACGAGCAGTACTTC; CDR3 protein: CASSLTGAYEQYF
D gene: TRBD2; J gene: TRBJ2-1; clone size: .; V gene: TRBV10-2; CDR3 DNA: TGCGCCAGCAGTAGTCTAGCGGAAGGCGATGAGCAGTTCTTC; CDR3 protein: CASSSLAEGDEQFF
D gene: .; J gene: TRBJ2-2; clone size: .; V gene: TRBV7-9; CDR3 DNA: TGTGCCAGCAGCTTGGGGGCGCCCACCGGGGAGCTGTTTTTT; CDR3 protein: CASSLGAPTGELFF
D gene: .; J gene: TRBJ2-7; clone size: .; V gene: TRBV5-1; CDR3 DNA: TGCGCCAGCAGCTTGGATCCGGGGGTTTTCTCCTACGAGCAGTACTTC; CDR3 protein: CASSLDPGVFSYEQYF
D gene: TRBD1; J gene: TRBJ1-1; clone size: .; V gene: TRBV7-9; CDR3 DNA: TGTGCCAGCAGCTTGGGGGACAGGAACACTGAAGCTTTCTTT; CDR3 protein: CASSLGDRNTEAFF
D gene: .; J gene: TRBJ1-5; clone size: .; V gene: TRBV19; CDR3 DNA: TGTGCCAGTAGTACTTTTTTCAGCGCCGATCAGCCCCAGCATTTT; CDR3 protein: CASSTFFSADQPQHF
D gene: TRBD1; J gene: TRBJ1-2; clone size: .; V gene: TRBV19; CDR3 DNA: TGTGCCACCCCCCCGGGACAGGACGTCTCGACACGCTACACCTTC; CDR3 protein: CATPPGQDVSTRYTF
D gene: TRBD1; J gene: TRBJ2-1; clone size: .; V gene: TRBV28; CDR3 DNA: TGTGCCAGCAGTCTGGGACAGGGAACGAATGAGCAGTTCTTC; CDR3 protein: CASSLGQGTNEQFF
D gene: TRBD1; J gene: TRBJ2-1; clone size: .; V gene: TRBV29-1; CDR3 DNA: TGCAGCGTTGTGGACAGGAGCTCCTACAATGAGCAGTTCTTC; CDR3 protein: CSVVDRSSYNEQFF